This passage covers 7 T cell receptor beta chains from one sample sequenced in a study of T-cell memory formation after mild COVID-19. TCRdb reprocessed the 5' RACE reads with MiXCR, giving one entry per CDR3 protein. In the table there are 380,000 or so distinct CDR3 sequences, around 14% of which are singletons. The sequencing input was PBMCs or a T cell subset sorted from them (not recorded which). The source of these receptors is a man in his late teens or twenties who had mild COVID-19 (a few samples of this study predate the infection). Cell type and time point are not known.

Only a few counts were recorded for this clonotype. This chain links TRBV9 with TRBJ2-3; D possibly uses TRBD1 or TRBD2 (5 bases each). Per the germline V gene, CDR1 is SGDLS and CDR2 is YYNGEE. Trimming stripped 0 bases from V and 6 bases from J, with 14 bases between. The CDR3 consists of 15 residues. The CDR3 coding sequence is TGTGCCAGCAGCGTAGGTGGGACGGCCACTGATACGCAGTATTTT. Translated, it gives CASSVGGTATDTQYF.

The V call is TRBV5-1, the J call TRBJ1-2, with a weak D call TRBD1 (5 bases). V lost 0 bases and J lost 8, with 17 bases in between. This CDR3 has 15 amino acids. CDR1 and CDR2 from the germline V gene are SGHRS and YFSETQ. Here the CDR3 DNA reads TGCGCCAGCAGCTTGGGCCCAAGGACATTTGACGGCTACACCTTC. Amino acids: CASSLGPRTFDGYTF. The complete variable domain, with remaining parts taken from reference TRBV5-1 and TRBJ1-2, reads KAGVTQTPRYLIKTRGQQVTLSCSPISGHRSVSWYQQTPGQGLQFLFEYFSETQRNKGNFPGRFSGRQFSNSRSEMNVSTLELGDSALYLCASSLGPRTFDGYTFGSGTRLTVV.

This clonotype has a handful of counts. V is TRBV6-6 and J is TRBJ2-1; D may be TRBD2 (5 bases). Trimming cost V 2 bases and J 9 bases, with 14 bases left between them. Germline assignment: CDR1 MNHNY and CDR2 SVGAGI (reference sequence). The CDR3 has 14 amino acids. CDR3 sequence reads: CASSYPFLSGEQFF. In DNA form, the CDR3 reads TGTGCCAGCAGTTACCCCTTTTTGAGCGGTGAGCAGTTCTTC.

This clonotype was counted a few times. The chain links TRBV5-1 to TRBJ2-7, with D unclear. There are 15 residues in the CDR3. The V and J ends lost 4 bases and 3 bases respectively, with 17 bases between them. CDR1 is SGHRS, CDR2 YFSETQ, per germline. The CDR3 DNA reads as TGCGCCAGCAGCCAGGACCCAGAAACCCTCTACGAGCAGTACTTC. This translates into CASSQDPETLYEQYF. The full variable domain, its missing parts supplied by reference TRBV5-1 and TRBJ2-7, is KAGVTQTPRYLIKTRGQQVTLSCSPISGHRSVSWYQQTPGQGLQFLFEYFSETQRNKGNFPGRFSGRQFSNSRSEMNVSTLELGDSALYLCASSQDPETLYEQYFGPGTRLTVT.

The chain joins TRBV5-5 to TRBJ1-6; perhaps TRBD1 as D (5 bases). The length of the CDR3 is 15 residues. The V gene lost 0 bases and the J gene lost 7 bases, with 11 bases spanning the gap. Germline loops: CDR1 SGHKS, CDR2 YYEKEE (reference sequence). In nucleotides, the CDR3 is TGTGCCAGCAGCTTGGGTCCAGGGCTGAATTCACCCCTCCACTTT. It encodes CASSLGPGLNSPLHF. The variable domain in full, completed from reference TRBV5-5 and TRBJ1-6, reads DAGVTQSPTHLIKTRGQQVTLRCSPISGHKSVSWYQQVLGQGPQFIFQYYEKEERGRGNFPDRFSARQFPNYSSELNVNALLLGDSALYLCASSLGPGLNSPLHFGNGTRLTVT.

This clonotype was seen only a few times. The V gene is TRBV7-6, the J gene TRBJ2-2; 7 bases match TRBD1. The V gene end was trimmed by 5 bases and the J gene end by 1 base; junction bases not matched to a gene: 4. The germline V gene encodes CDR1 SGHVS and CDR2 FNYEAQ. The CDR3 loop spans 15 amino acids. This CDR3 is CASSTRDRNTGELFF. The DNA of the CDR3 is TGTGCCAGCAGCACCCGGGACAGGAACACCGGGGAGCTGTTTTTT. Based on the CDR3 plus reference TRBV7-6 and TRBJ2-2, the full variable domain is GAGVSQSPRYKVTKRGQDVALRCDPISGHVSLYWYRQALGQGPEFLTYFNYEAQQDKSGLPNDRFSAERPEGSISTLTIQRTEQRDSAMYRCASSTRDRNTGELFFGEGSRLTVL.

This clonotype was seen many times. DNA for the CDR3: TGTGCCAGCAGCCCCTATAGCACAGATACGCAGTATTTT. Protein product: CASSPYSTDTQYF. This rearrangement joins TRBV7-2 to TRBJ2-3; D not certain. The germline gives CDR1 SGHTA, CDR2 FQGNSA. The CDR3 totals 13 residues. The V end lost 5 bases, the J end lost 0 bases, and 6 bases lay between the germline ends.